This TCR beta chain was documented in a study of regulatory T cells in long-lasting Graves disease. Germline values: CDR1 MGHRA, CDR2 YSYEKL. Trimming pared 1 base from V and 0 bases from J, leaving 7 bases between. This CDR3 region has 14 residues. Building the TCR beta libraries relied on iRepertoire HTBI primers, and CDR3 regions underwent Arm-PCR. MiXCR was run by TCRdb on the multiplex PCR reads, yielding one entry per CDR3 protein. This sample has 400,000 to 500,000 distinct CDR3 sequences; about a sixth occur once, and the top ten carry around 10%. This sample's time point: newly diagnosed GD, antithyroid drugs for less than 3 months. The TCR library used RNA extracted from PBMCs. There are many counts of this clonotype. The sample was also linked to a second study, of T cells in Graves' hyperthyroidism and ophthalmopathy. As that report states: With the HTBI primer set, the TCR CDR3 went through a first round of RT-PCR. Most thyroid clonotypes expanded above 0.001 appeared in blood too.

The specimen was peripheral blood mononuclear cells (PBMCs), collected at new diagnosis, from a patient treated with antithyroid drugs. The origin of this receptor is a woman aged 25 to 39 with Graves disease. The chain recombines TRBV4-1 with TRBJ2-7; D is undetermined. The CDR3 bases are TGCGCCAGCAGCCAAGGGCTCCCCTCCTACGAGCAGTACTTC. Translation: CASSQGLPSYEQYF.